The 21 T cell receptor beta chains given below trace back to one sample, sequenced in a study of T cells in Graves' hyperthyroidism and ophthalmopathy. There were TCR beta CDR3 regions amplified from RNA transcripts. The HTBI set primed first-round TCR CDR3 RT-PCR. A single record per CDR3 protein comes from TCRdb applying MiXCR to the multiplex PCR reads. The sample records some 350,000 distinct CDR3 sequences, 15% to 19% being singletons. The sequencing input was blood. The receptors were gathered from a young woman with Graves' hyperthyroidism that later progressed to Graves' ophthalmopathy.

This clonotype occurred many times. The chain couples TRBV7-2 to TRBJ2-7; TRBD2 agrees at 12 bases. CDR1 and CDR2 (germline): SGHTA, FQGNSA. This CDR3 has 14 amino acids. The trim removed 1 base at V and 6 bases at J, leaving 1 base unmatched. Here the CDR3 DNA reads TGTGCCAGCAGCTTAGTGGGACTAGCGGGCGAGCAGTACTTC. Translated: CASSLVGLAGEQYF.

This rearrangement joins TRBV20-1 to TRBJ2-1; 16 bases line up with TRBD2. Germline loops: CDR1 DFQATT, CDR2 SNEGSKA (reference sequence). The CDR3 spans 18 residues. Trimming removed 5 bases from V and 5 bases from J; junction bases left unmatched: 12. The CDR3 here is CSASGTSGRAVGNNEQFF. The CDR3 DNA follows: TGCAGTGCTTCCGGGACTAGCGGGAGGGCGGTGGGAAACAATGAGCAGTTCTTC.

This clonotype was detected a few times. This rearrangement joins TRBV11-2 to TRBJ2-2, with a tentative D call TRBD2 (6 bases). V was pared by 0 bases and J by 7 bases, with 18 bases between. CDR1 is SGHAT and CDR2 is FQNNGV in the germline V gene. The CDR3 covers 17 residues. CDR3 DNA: TGTGCCAGCAGCTTAGATCCCGGGGGTGCGATTGGCGGGGAGCTGTTTTTT. This translates into CASSLDPGGAIGGELFF.

The chain combines TRBV19 with TRBJ2-5; D might be TRBD1 (6 bases). Germline assignment: CDR1 LNHDA and CDR2 SQIVND (reference sequence). V was trimmed by 8 bases and J by 4 bases, leaving 14 bases between them. The CDR3 sequence is 13 residues long. The DNA of the CDR3 is TGTGCCAGTGAAGTAGTAGGGGGAGAGACCCAGTACTTC. Translating gives CASEVVGGETQYF. The full variable domain, with the rest looked up from reference TRBV19 and TRBJ2-5, is DGGITQSPKYLFRKEGQNVTLSCEQNLNHDAMYWYRQDPGQGLRLIYYSQIVNDFQKGDIAEGYSVSREKKESFPLTVTSAQKNPTAFYLCASEVVGGETQYFGPGTRLLVL.

V and J are TRBV4-3 and TRBJ2-1; D remains ambiguous. The length of the CDR3 is 16 residues. Germline CDR1 is LGHNA and CDR2 is YSLEER. Deletions cut 4 bases from V and 2 bases from J, with 15 bases between. The CDR3 coding sequence is TGCGCCAGCAGCCTTTTGCAGCGTCGTGCCTACAATGAGCAGTTCTTC. It translates to CASSLLQRRAYNEQFF.

V gene TRBV20-1 combines with J gene TRBJ2-2; 11 nucleotides agree with TRBD2. Germline CDR1 and CDR2: DFQATT and SNEGSKA (reference sequence). Trimming took 2 bases from V and 1 from J; bases not matched to a gene: 3. This CDR3 contains 16 residues. As DNA, the CDR3 is TGCAGTGCTAGAACTAGCGGGAGAAAGAACACCGGGGAGCTGTTTTTT. It encodes CSARTSGRKNTGELFF.

At least ten counts were recorded for this clonotype. This chain joins TRBV28 and TRBJ1-2; maybe TRBD1 (5 bases). CDR1 and CDR2 from the germline V gene are MDHEN and SYDVKM. Trimming stripped 1 base from V and 7 bases from J, with 10 bases between. There are 13 residues in the CDR3. The CDR3 loop reads CASSLLTVTGYTF. The CDR3 region has the DNA TGTGCCAGCAGTTTATTGACAGTTACTGGCTACACCTTC.

This clonotype was seen a few times. The chain has TRBV14 and TRBJ2-1; perhaps TRBD1 as D (6 bases). Germline V gives CDR1 SGHDN, CDR2 FVKESK. Trimming took 1 base from V and 3 from J, leaving 19 bases between them. This CDR3 is built from 18 residues. The CDR3 nucleotides read TGTGCCAGCAGCCAAGGACCCCCTTGGACAGACCTCTACAATGAGCAGTTCTTC. This sequence encodes CASSQGPPWTDLYNEQFF.

This clonotype was counted between two and nine times. V and J are TRBV14 and TRBJ2-1; D remains unclear. From germline, CDR1 is SGHDN and CDR2 FVKESK. Trimming left V 0 bases short and J 0 bases short, with 12 bases between. The CDR3 totals 17 residues. CDR3 in DNA: TGTGCCAGCAGCCAAGAAAGAGGCATGAGCTCCTACAATGAGCAGTTCTTC. Translated: CASSQERGMSSYNEQFF.

This clonotype was seen ten or more times. This chain uses TRBV20-1 with TRBJ1-1; D remains unclear. The germline V gene encodes CDR1 DFQATT and CDR2 SNEGSKA (reference sequence). The CDR3 runs 11 residues. The V end was cut by 7 bases, the J end by 1 base, with 7 bases between. The CDR3 nucleotides read TGCAGTGGGACCCCGAACACTGAAGCTTTCTTT. Its translation: CSGTPNTEAFF.

This clonotype was seen at least ten times. The chain carries TRBV6-1 and TRBJ2-3; 9 bases line up with TRBD1. J was trimmed by 2 bases and V by 2 bases; bases with no gene match: 5. CDR3 length equals 16 residues. Looked up from germline, CDR1 is MNHNS and CDR2 is SASEGT. The CDR3 DNA sequence: TGTGCCAGCAGTGAAAGTACAGGGGGCTACACAGATACGCAGTATTTT. This sequence encodes CASSESTGGYTDTQYF.

The CDR3 loop is CSAHPGGYGYTF. The CDR3, as DNA: TGCAGTGCTCACCCGGGGGGCTATGGCTACACCTTC. This chain connects TRBV20-1 to TRBJ1-2; TRBD1 might be the D (5 bases). Per the germline V gene, CDR1 is DFQATT and CDR2 is SNEGSKA (reference sequence). The CDR3 has 12 amino acids. V shed 5 bases and J shed 4 bases, with 11 bases lying between them.

This clonotype was seen a few times. V usage is TRBV9 and J usage is TRBJ2-1, with 7 positions matching TRBD1. The ends lost 2 bases at V and 10 bases at J; junction bases unmatched: 6. Germline V gene lookup returns CDR1 SGDLS and CDR2 YYNGEE. The CDR3 extends over 13 amino acids. As DNA, the CDR3 is TGTGCCAGCAGCGTTGAAGGGGGCGAAGAGCAGTTCTTC. Translating gives CASSVEGGEEQFF.

This clonotype was counted between two and nine times. This chain connects TRBV19 to TRBJ2-7, with 10 bases fitting TRBD2. This CDR3 has 16 residues. In germline, CDR1 is LNHDA, CDR2 SQIVND (reference sequence). J lost 2 bases, V lost 4 bases, and 8 bases had no gene match. Written as DNA, the CDR3 is TGTGCCAGTAGTAAGAGATCAGCGGGAGGGCCCTACGAGCAGTACTTC. This encodes CASSKRSAGGPYEQYF. Variable domain in full (rest from reference TRBV19 and TRBJ2-7): DGGITQSPKYLFRKEGQNVTLSCEQNLNHDAMYWYRQDPGQGLRLIYYSQIVNDFQKGDIAEGYSVSREKKESFPLTVTSAQKNPTAFYLCASSKRSAGGPYEQYFGPGTRLTVT.

A remark on this clonotype: The CDR3 ends on some other residue instead of the conserved phenylalanine or tryptophan, so this is likely a read error. This sequence joins TRBV6-2 or TRBV6-3 and TRBJ1-6, with D perhaps TRBD1 (5 bases). The CDR3 runs to 14 residues. Germline lookup yields CDR1 MNHEY and CDR2 SVGEGT. Trimming stripped 7 bases from V and 5 bases from J, with 12 bases between. CDR3 bases: TGTGCCAGCAAGAGGGACGGCAATAATTCACCCCTCCACCTT. This gives the protein CASKRDGNNSPLHL.

As regards this clonotype: This may arise from a read error, as a much more abundant clone is one base away. This chain joins TRBV7-2 and TRBJ2-7; D is uncertain. The germline V gene encodes CDR1 SGHTA and CDR2 FQGNSA. This CDR3 region has 12 residues. The V gene lost 3 bases and the J gene lost 6 bases, with 9 bases spanning the gap. CDR3 nucleotide sequence: TGTGCCAGCAGCTTGCAGTATTGCGAGCAGTACTTC. Translating gives CASSLQYCEQYF.

Note on this clonotype: Germline and junction disagree at one end, which may indicate a read error. The chain couples TRBV4-3 to TRBJ2-7; D is undetermined. Germline loops: CDR1 LGHNA, CDR2 YSLEER. The CDR3 loop spans 14 amino acids. The CDR3 here is CASSQGWAGYGQYF. CDR3 DNA sequence: TGCGCCAGCAGCCAAGGTTGGGCAGGCTACGGGCAGTACTTC.

This clonotype came up a few times. This chain links TRBV5-6 with TRBJ2-7, with D perhaps being TRBD1 or TRBD2 (6 bases each). This CDR3 comprises 15 residues. Trimming shortened V by 2 bases and J by 4 bases, and 16 bases separated the two germline ends. CDR1 and CDR2 from the germline V gene are SGHDT and YYEEEE. The CDR3 sequence is CASSFPGGHLYEQYF. The CDR3 DNA follows: TGTGCCAGCAGCTTCCCCGGGGGACACCTTTACGAGCAGTACTTC.

The chain joins TRBV19 to TRBJ1-5; D is possibly TRBD1 (5 bases). V was pared by 0 bases and J by 1 base, with 16 bases between. Germline loops: CDR1 LNHDA, CDR2 SQIVND (reference sequence). This CDR3 comprises 18 residues. The chain's CDR3 is CASSIDPRQGGSNQPQHF. In nucleotides, the CDR3 is TGTGCCAGTAGTATAGATCCTCGGCAGGGTGGCAGCAATCAGCCCCAGCATTTT.

The sample holds many counts of this clonotype. V is TRBV20-1 and J is TRBJ1-5; D is perhaps TRBD1 (6 bases). Germline V gene sequence: CDR1 DFQATT, CDR2 SNEGSKA (reference sequence). V was clipped by 6 bases and J by 6 bases, with 21 bases between them. The CDR3 has 15 amino acids. This CDR3 reads CSAGPPGGSGQPQHF. CDR3 nucleotides: TGCAGTGCAGGCCCTCCGGGGGGCAGCGGTCAGCCCCAGCATTTT.

This clonotype has just a few counts. This chain connects TRBV2 to TRBJ2-5; 11 bases align to TRBD2. The germline CDR1 and CDR2 sequences are SNHLY and FYNNEI. The J segment lost 4 bases and the V segment lost 7 bases, leaving 17 bases of the junction unmatched. The CDR3 contains 18 residues. The CDR3 DNA sequence: TGTGCCAGCACAGGCACACTAGCGGGAGAGGGGTTTAGAGAGACCCAGTACTTC. Protein: CASTGTLAGEGFRETQYF.